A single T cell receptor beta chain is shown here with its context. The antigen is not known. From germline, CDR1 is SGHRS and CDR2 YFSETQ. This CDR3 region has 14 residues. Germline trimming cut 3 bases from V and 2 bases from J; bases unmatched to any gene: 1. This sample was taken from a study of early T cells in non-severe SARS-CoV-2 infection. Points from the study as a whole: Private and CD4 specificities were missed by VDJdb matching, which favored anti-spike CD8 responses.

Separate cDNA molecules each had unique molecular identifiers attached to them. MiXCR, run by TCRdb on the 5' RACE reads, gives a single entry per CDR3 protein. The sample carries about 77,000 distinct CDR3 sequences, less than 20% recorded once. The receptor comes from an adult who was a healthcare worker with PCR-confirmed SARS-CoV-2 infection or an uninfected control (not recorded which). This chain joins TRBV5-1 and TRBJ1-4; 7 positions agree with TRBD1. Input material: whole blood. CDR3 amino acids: CASSSGQTNEKLFF. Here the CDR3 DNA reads TGCGCCAGCAGCTCGGGACAGACTAATGAAAAACTGTTTTTT.